This note documents a single T cell receptor beta chain sequence. This specimen comes from a study of blood T cell repertoires in COVID-19. On the study more broadly: Acute and convalescent COVID-19 samples came from the United States, Italy and Spain. Nucleic acid was either cDNA or gDNA, and it came from T cells, B-cell-depleted T cells, or PBMCs.

Original handling: Amplification of reference gene primers provided the estimated nucleated cell counts. Libraries were prepared by immunoSEQ multiplex PCR; TCRdb keeps only in-frame clonotypes and omits some of them. V and J calls and clone size are given by that table; D and trimming were obtained from the DNA. Of around 150,000 clones listed, roughly 80% were seen once; the top ten hold less than 9.5%. CDR1 is KGHDR and CDR2 is SFDVKD in the germline V gene. This CDR3 is built from 15 residues. The V end was cut by 3 bases, the J end by 6 bases, with 14 bases between. The clonotype originates from a man aged 55 to 70 with acute or convalescent COVID-19. V gene TRBV24-1 combines with J gene TRBJ1-5; maybe TRBD1 (5 bases). Sequenced material: peripheral blood. The CDR3 sequence is CATSDTTEGVQPQHF. The CDR3, as DNA: TGTGCCACCAGTGATACGACAGAAGGGGTTCAGCCCCAGCATTTT.